This TCR beta chain was profiled in a study of response to subunit inactivated influenza vaccine (dated by TCRdb to 2016 to 2019). Regarding the study in general: Deep quantitative profiling of the T cell receptor repertoire was used in the study to follow responses to a trivalent subunit inactivated influenza vaccine. Beyond this particular receptor, the publication reports: It was suggested by the authors that each seasonal influenza vaccination may recruit only a limited number of new T cells.

Library preparation employed RT-PCR. These reads were obtained on an Illumina HiSeq 2500. The raw public data were reprocessed by TCRdb itself: fastp quality trimming at Q25, MiXCR clonotype calling, in-frame beta chains only. Rows with a matching CDR3 protein are joined into one entry that keeps the most common DNA and genes. In this sample the table shows about 300,000 distinct CDR3 sequences, 21% of which occur a single time. The ten largest clones add up to roughly 10% of the sample. This clonotype has more than one count but fewer than ten. What this receptor recognizes is not known. Per-base qualities were not stored, and no clone one base away is much larger. The CDR3 contains 15 residues, cysteine and phenylalanine counted. Only CDR3 DNA remains: 45 bases, in frame from the first base. From a lookup of the germline V gene, CDR1 and CDR2 are MNHEY and SVGEGT. Trimming takes 2 bases from V and 4 bases from J, and the germline ends sit 12 bases apart.

Material: PBMCs from blood, obtained approximately 20 months after vaccination. This receptor was taken from a man between 50 and 75 years old who received an inactivated influenza vaccine. Donor details come from another sample of the same person, matched by shared clones. The chain joins TRBV6-2 or TRBV6-3 to TRBJ2-1; TRBD1 could be the D gene, as 5 bases match. The sequence in DNA is TGTGCCAGCAGTTACGTGTCAGGGAAGTACAATGAGCAGTTCTTC. It codes for CASSYVSGKYNEQFF.